This T cell receptor (beta chain) was observed in a study of multiple sclerosis patients with progressive multifocal leukoencephalopathy. Trimming at V came to 7 bases and at J to 5 bases, leaving 9 bases not matched to a gene. The length of the CDR3 is 16 residues. Germline V gives CDR1 MNHEY, CDR2 SMNVEV (reference sequence). Clones were sequenced by immunoSEQ multiplex PCR, and TCRdb holds only the in-frame ones, with some missing. The data hold roughly 34,000 clones, with over 75% observed a single time. Whole-study findings and limits: Before and during natalizumab, the clones expanded at PML already existed. Most PML patients had lower entropy, suggesting less diverse TRB repertoires.

On this clone itself: As yet, its antigen is unknown.

Regarding time point: before natalizumab initiation. T0 refers to blood drawn before natalizumab was first infused. The chain has TRBV27 and TRBJ2-2, with 11 positions matching TRBD2. Specimen: PBMCs. The receptor was isolated from a human donor with multiple sclerosis. The CDR3 bases are TGTGCCAGCACAACTAGCGGGAGAGTTAGGACCGGGGAGCTGTTTTTT. Its protein is CASTTSGRVRTGELFF.